These 23 T cell receptor beta chains were all obtained from the same sample, sequenced in a study of T cell repertoires in cytomegalovirus infection. The antigens for these receptors are not known. TCRdb fed the reads into MiXCR, producing one record per CDR3 protein. The sample records fewer than 950,000 distinct CDR3 sequences, roughly 33% being singletons. The sample was cultured CD8+ T cells from PBMCs, taken from culture after CMV antigen stimulation. These receptors all stem from a human donor in good health (CMV status not recorded). Some clones in this sample may be carry-over from other donors' samples.

This clonotype was seen repeatedly, ten times or more. The V gene is TRBV7-8, the J gene TRBJ1-4; D gene ambiguous. CDR1 is SGHVS, CDR2 FQNEAQ, per germline. This CDR3 comprises 14 residues. The germline V and J ends were trimmed by 2 bases and 8 bases, with 12 bases remaining between them. The DNA for the CDR3 is TGTGCCAGCAGCTTACATCCTTCGGGCGAAAAACTGTTTTTT. Translated: CASSLHPSGEKLFF.

The rearrangement uses TRBV6-5 and TRBJ1-5; 8 bases are shared with TRBD1. The CDR3 is 16 amino acids. Germline V gene lookup returns CDR1 MNHEY and CDR2 SVGAGI. The junction had 16 bases not matched to a gene; V was cut back by 6 bases and J by 9 bases. The DNA for the CDR3 is TGTGCCAGCAGACCTTCGACAGGGGCTCGGGGCCGGCCCCAGCATTTT. Translating gives CASRPSTGARGRPQHF.

Worth noting for this clonotype: With a much larger clone just one base away, this may be a read error. This sequence joins TRBV4-3 and TRBJ2-3, with D maybe TRBD2 (6 bases). Per germline, CDR1 LGHNA and CDR2 YSLEER. The CDR3 has 15 residues. Trimming stripped 0 bases from V and 5 bases from J, with 12 bases between. Written as DNA, the CDR3 is TGCGCCAGCAGCCAAGAGGGGGACTCCATAGATACGCAGTATTTT. The encoded protein is CASSQEGDSIDTQYF.

This clonotype has a count of ten or more. The genes are TRBV4-3 and TRBJ2-5; D is possibly TRBD1 (6 bases). Looked up from germline, CDR1 is LGHNA and CDR2 is YSLEER. CDR3 length equals 14 residues. V was pared by 0 bases and J by 3 bases, with 8 bases between. The CDR3 DNA follows: TGCGCCAGCAGCCAAGATGCAGGGGAAGAGACCCAGTACTTC. It specifies CASSQDAGEETQYF.

The sample holds a few counts of this clonotype. This rearrangement joins TRBV2 to TRBJ1-1; weak D call: TRBD1 (6 bases). This CDR3 has 13 amino acids. Looked up from germline, CDR1 is SNHLY and CDR2 is FYNNEI. Trimming cost V 8 bases and J 3 bases, with 13 bases left between them. The CDR3 sequence: CASPQGTDTEAFF. In DNA form, the CDR3 reads TGTGCCAGCCCTCAGGGGACGGACACTGAAGCTTTCTTT.

The J gene is TRBJ1-4, the V gene TRBV7-9, with D unresolved. CDR1 is SEHNR and CDR2 is FQNEAQ in the germline V gene (reference sequence). The germline V and J ends were trimmed by 4 bases and 0 bases, with 3 bases remaining between them. There are 13 residues in the CDR3. The CDR3: CASSYTTNEKLFF. The CDR3, as DNA: TGTGCCAGCAGCTACACAACTAATGAAAAACTGTTTTTT.

There are many counts of this clonotype. The chain carries TRBV28 and TRBJ2-7, with D possibly being TRBD1 or TRBD2 (5 bases each). The CDR3 has 15 amino acids. Looked up from germline, CDR1 is MDHEN and CDR2 is SYDVKM. V gave up 4 bases and J gave up 2 bases, with 15 bases separating them. The CDR3 DNA reads TGTGCCAGCAGTTCCGTACGGGACCCGACCTACGAGCAGTACGTC. It specifies CASSSVRDPTYEQYV.

The chain combines TRBV4-3 with TRBJ2-1; D is perhaps TRBD1 or TRBD2 (5 bases each). CDR1 and CDR2 from the germline V gene are LGHNA and YSLEER. The CDR3 is made up of 13 amino acids. Between the trimmed V and J ends, which lost 2 bases and 7 bases, there was a span of 9 bases. CDR3 sequence: CASSQLRGNEQFF. CDR3 in DNA: TGCGCCAGCAGCCAATTGAGGGGTAATGAGCAGTTCTTC.

This chain joins TRBV20-1 and TRBJ2-3; 8 positions agree with TRBD2. With 2 bases clipped from V and 4 bases from J, the junction kept 8 bases outside the gene matches. CDR1 and CDR2 (germline): DFQATT, SNEGSKA (reference sequence). CDR3 size: 15 residues. Here the CDR3 reads CSARRGGPEADTQYF. CDR3 DNA sequence: TGCAGTGCTAGACGGGGGGGGCCGGAAGCAGATACGCAGTATTTT.

This clonotype was observed many times. The rearrangement uses TRBV5-1 and TRBJ1-2, with 7 bases that match TRBD1. This CDR3 has 15 residues. V was pared by 1 base and J by 6 bases, with 9 bases of the junction left unmatched. Germline V CDR1 and CDR2: SGHRS, YFSETQ. The CDR3 DNA reads TGCGCCAGCAGCTTGTCCAGAGGGGGCGTGGATGGCTACACCTTC. Its translation is CASSLSRGGVDGYTF.

The sample holds a few counts of this clonotype. J is TRBJ2-7 and V is TRBV20-1; D is possibly TRBD1 (6 bases). Germline loops: CDR1 DFQATT, CDR2 SNEGSKA (reference sequence). Trimming removed 3 bases from V and 4 bases from J, with 19 bases in between. CDR3 length: 15 amino acids. CDR3 coding DNA: TGCAGTGCTAGGGACAGATCTAACCCCTATTACGAGCAGTACGTC. Translation: CSARDRSNPYYEQYV.

This clonotype was counted many times. The V gene is TRBV7-4, the J gene TRBJ1-1, with D maybe TRBD1 (5 bases). Trimming cost V 3 bases and J 2 bases, with 16 bases left between them. Germline V gives CDR1 SGHVT, CDR2 SQSDAQ. The length of the CDR3 is 16 residues. The CDR3 coding sequence is TGTGCCAGCAGCTTTGCTGGACACCAGGCTAACACTGAAGCTTTCTTT. This gives the protein CASSFAGHQANTEAFF.

As for this clonotype: The junction and the germline gene differ at one end; a read error may be behind it. This rearrangement joins TRBV7-9 to TRBJ1-2; 8 bases are a match to TRBD1. CDR1 SEHNR and CDR2 FQNEAQ come from the germline V gene (reference sequence). This CDR3 has 15 amino acids. In DNA, the CDR3 is TGTGCCAACAGCTTAGTGCAGGGGGCACACTATGGCTACACCTTC. It yields the protein CANSLVQGAHYGYTF.

V usage is TRBV5-6 and J usage is TRBJ1-6; 10 nucleotides align to TRBD1. Germline CDR1 and CDR2: SGHDT and YYEEEE. The CDR3 is 16 amino acids. V shed 4 bases, J shed 7 bases, and the junction held 8 bases outside the gene matches. The CDR3 protein is CASSRIRTGGNSPLHF. CDR3 nucleotide sequence: TGTGCCAGCAGCAGAATACGGACAGGGGGAAATTCACCCCTCCACTTT.

The chain employs TRBV7-6 and TRBJ2-7; tentatively, D is TRBD1 (5 bases). The length of the CDR3 is 15 residues. Germline assignment: CDR1 SGHVS and CDR2 FNYEAQ. V lost 7 bases, J lost 3 bases, and 19 bases lay in between. The chain's CDR3 is CASNAAQGVGYEQYF. The CDR3 DNA follows: TGTGCCAGCAACGCCGCTCAGGGCGTAGGCTACGAGCAGTACTTC. The full variable domain, its missing parts supplied by reference TRBV7-6 and TRBJ2-7, is GAGVSQSPRYKVTKRGQDVALRCDPISGHVSLYWYRQALGQGPEFLTYFNYEAQQDKSGLPNDRFSAERPEGSISTLTIQRTEQRDSAMYRCASNAAQGVGYEQYFGPGTRLTVT.

This chain links TRBV27 with TRBJ1-6; 8 bases fit TRBD1. V trimming: 5 bases; J trimming: 5 bases; junction bases outside the gene matches: 17. The CDR3 is 19 amino acids. Germline lookup yields CDR1 MNHEY and CDR2 SMNVEV (reference sequence). In DNA, the CDR3 is TGTGCCAGCAGTAAACTTTACCGGGACAGGAATGCCAATAATTCACCCCTCCACTTT. Translating it yields CASSKLYRDRNANNSPLHF.

The gene calls are TRBV24-1 and TRBJ2-3; D might be TRBD1 (5 bases). Trimming cost V 8 bases and J 2 bases, with 16 bases left between them. Germline V gene data show CDR1 as KGHDR and CDR2 as SFDVKD. This CDR3 is 15 amino acids long. CDR3 in amino acids: CATKGRGLSTDTQYF. In DNA form, the CDR3 reads TGTGCCACCAAGGGTAGGGGCCTTTCCACAGATACGCAGTATTTT.

This clonotype was counted ten times or more. The rearrangement uses TRBV7-2 and TRBJ2-7; D gene uncertain. In germline, CDR1 is SGHTA, CDR2 FQGNSA. The length of the CDR3 is 13 residues. Trimming pared 1 base from V and 3 bases from J, leaving 7 bases between. The CDR3 spells CASSLDTVYEQYV. The CDR3 DNA sequence: TGTGCCAGCAGCTTAGACACGGTCTACGAGCAGTACGTC.

This clonotype was seen only a few times. The gene calls are TRBV7-6 and TRBJ2-3; D is ambiguous. Germline CDR1 is SGHVS and CDR2 is FNYEAQ. Between the trimmed V and J ends, which lost 5 bases and 2 bases, there was a span of 14 bases. The CDR3 totals 15 residues. The CDR3: CASSISLGVTDTQYF. The CDR3 region has the DNA TGTGCCAGCAGCATTTCATTAGGTGTCACAGATACGCAGTATTTT.

This clonotype showed up just a few times. The chain joins TRBV5-5 to TRBJ2-1, with D perhaps assigned TRBD1 or TRBD2 (6 bases each). Deletions cut 6 bases from V and 4 bases from J, with 26 bases between. This CDR3 spans 18 amino acids. The germline V gene encodes CDR1 SGHKS and CDR2 YYEKEE (reference sequence). Here the CDR3 DNA reads TGTGCCAGCATCCTCCGCGCGGAGGCGGGACACCAGTACAATGAGCAGTTCTTC. This sequence encodes CASILRAEAGHQYNEQFF.

This chain joins TRBV6-6 and TRBJ2-7; D remains unclear. Trimming took off 5 bases at V and 6 bases at J, with 5 bases between the two ends. The CDR3 totals 10 residues. From germline, CDR1 is MNHNY and CDR2 SVGAGI (reference sequence). CDR3 nucleotide sequence: TGTGCCAGCAGTGCGGCCGAGCAGTACTTC. Its translation is CASSAAEQYF.

The CDR3, as DNA: TGCAGTGCTCCCCGACTAGCGGGGGGGCTCACAGATACGCAGTATTTT. This sequence encodes CSAPRLAGGLTDTQYF. This chain links TRBV20-1 with TRBJ2-3, with TRBD2 matching over 14 bases. The CDR3 extends over 16 amino acids. V was clipped by 5 bases and J by 2 bases; unmatched bases: 6. Germline assignment: CDR1 DFQATT and CDR2 SNEGSKA (reference sequence).

This sequence joins TRBV27 and TRBJ1-2; the match to TRBD1 covers 10 bases. V was pared by 6 bases and J by 6 bases, with 16 bases of the junction left unmatched. This CDR3 is 17 amino acids long. Per the germline V gene, CDR1 is MNHEY and CDR2 is SMNVEV (reference sequence). The CDR3 region is CASSPYSGTGVPNGYTF. For the CDR3, the DNA is TGTGCCAGCAGCCCCTATTCAGGGACAGGGGTCCCGAATGGCTACACCTTC.